The subject of this entry is one T cell receptor (beta chain). Antigen specificity is unknown. During the collection period, no donor immune events like infections were recorded. CDR3 length: 13 amino acids. Trimming removed 5 bases from V and 3 bases from J, with 11 bases in between. The germline V gene has CDR1 SQVTM and CDR2 ANQGSEA. The data were taken from a study of identifying expanded T cells in peripheral blood. Study-wide points: Technical replicates showed around 1.3 changed clones; approximately 2 weeks about 16.4; four weeks 19. Variance in clone template counts between approximately two-week samples significantly increased with total template count across all healthy donors.

This table comes from immunoSEQ multiplex PCR, and its TCRdb copy is limited to in-frame clones, with some not included. This sample has about 86,000 clones, with roughly 85% found just once. The chain carries TRBV29-1 and TRBJ1-5, with a tentative D call TRBD1 (5 bases). Sequenced: blood. The TCR originated in a person aged 18-70 years in good health. The CDR3 region has the DNA TGCAGCGTTAGCTCAGGGCTCAATCAGCCCCAGCATTTT. Its protein is CSVSSGLNQPQHF. Full variable domain (missing parts from reference TRBV29-1 and TRBJ1-5): SAVISQKPSRDICQRGTSLTIQCQVDSQVTMMFWYRQQPGQSLTLIATANQGSEATYESGFVIDKFPISRPNLTFSTLTVSNMSPEDSSIYLCSVSSGLNQPQHFGDGTRLSIL.